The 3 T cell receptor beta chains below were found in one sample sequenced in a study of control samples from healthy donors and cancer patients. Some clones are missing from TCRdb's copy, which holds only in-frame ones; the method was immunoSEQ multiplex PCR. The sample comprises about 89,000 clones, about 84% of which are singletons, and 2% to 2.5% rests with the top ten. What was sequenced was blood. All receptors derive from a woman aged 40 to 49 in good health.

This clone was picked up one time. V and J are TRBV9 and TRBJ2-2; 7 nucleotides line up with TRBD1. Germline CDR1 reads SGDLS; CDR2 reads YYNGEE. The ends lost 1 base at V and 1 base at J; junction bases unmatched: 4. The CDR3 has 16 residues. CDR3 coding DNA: TGTGCCAGCAGCGTACGGACAGGTTGGAACACCGGGGAGCTGTTTTTT. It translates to CASSVRTGWNTGELFF.

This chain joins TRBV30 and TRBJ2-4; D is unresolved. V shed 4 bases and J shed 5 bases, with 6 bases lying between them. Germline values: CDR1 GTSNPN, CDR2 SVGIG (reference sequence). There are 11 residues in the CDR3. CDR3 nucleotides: TGTGCCTGGAATTTCCAAAACATTCAGTACTTC. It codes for CAWNFQNIQYF.

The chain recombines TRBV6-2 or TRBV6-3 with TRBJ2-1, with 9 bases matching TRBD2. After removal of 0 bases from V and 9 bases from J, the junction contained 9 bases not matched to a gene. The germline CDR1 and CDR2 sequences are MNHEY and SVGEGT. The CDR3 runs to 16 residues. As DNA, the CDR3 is TGTGCCAGCAGTTACTCGATGCGGGGGGGCCTCAGTGAGCAGTTCTTC. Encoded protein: CASSYSMRGGLSEQFF.